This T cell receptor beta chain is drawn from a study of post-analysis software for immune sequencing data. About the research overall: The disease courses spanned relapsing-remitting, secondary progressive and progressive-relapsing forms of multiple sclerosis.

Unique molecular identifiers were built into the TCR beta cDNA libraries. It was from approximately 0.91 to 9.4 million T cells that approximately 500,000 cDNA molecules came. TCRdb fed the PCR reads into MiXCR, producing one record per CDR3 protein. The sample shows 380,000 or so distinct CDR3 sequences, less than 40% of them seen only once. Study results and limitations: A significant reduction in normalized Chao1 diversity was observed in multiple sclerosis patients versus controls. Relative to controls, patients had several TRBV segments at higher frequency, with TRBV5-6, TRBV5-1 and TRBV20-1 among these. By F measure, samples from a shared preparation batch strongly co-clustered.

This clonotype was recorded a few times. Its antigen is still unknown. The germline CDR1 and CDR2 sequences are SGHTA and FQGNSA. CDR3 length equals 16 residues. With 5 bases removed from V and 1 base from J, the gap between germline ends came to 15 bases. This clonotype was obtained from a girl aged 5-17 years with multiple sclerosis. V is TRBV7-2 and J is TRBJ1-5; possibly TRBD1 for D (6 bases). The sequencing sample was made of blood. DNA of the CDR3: TGTGCCAGCAGCCCTACAGGGCTCGCGAGCAATCAGCCCCAGCATTTT. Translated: CASSPTGLASNQPQHF.